What follows describes a single T cell receptor beta chain. This CDR3 is also generated by other DNA sequences in the sample. Sequencing was performed with immunoSEQ multiplex PCR; in TCRdb, only in-frame clones are kept and a portion is missing. Found here are about 120,000 clones, more than 75% of them singletons; the top ten hold more than 2%. This entry is derived from a study of blood T cell repertoires in COVID-19. About the research overall: Acute and convalescent COVID-19 specimens originated in the United States, Italy and Spain.

Germline V gene lookup returns CDR1 SGHTA and CDR2 FQGNSA. The CDR3 contains 15 residues. The V end was cut by 3 bases, the J end by 0 bases, with 8 bases between. The chain employs TRBV7-2 and TRBJ2-2, with D unresolved. The receptor was derived from a woman aged 45-65 years with acute or convalescent COVID-19. Specimen: peripheral blood. The CDR3 DNA reads as TGTGCCAGCAGCTTTGGCGGAACGAACACCGGGGAGCTGTTTTTT. This codes for CASSFGGTNTGELFF.